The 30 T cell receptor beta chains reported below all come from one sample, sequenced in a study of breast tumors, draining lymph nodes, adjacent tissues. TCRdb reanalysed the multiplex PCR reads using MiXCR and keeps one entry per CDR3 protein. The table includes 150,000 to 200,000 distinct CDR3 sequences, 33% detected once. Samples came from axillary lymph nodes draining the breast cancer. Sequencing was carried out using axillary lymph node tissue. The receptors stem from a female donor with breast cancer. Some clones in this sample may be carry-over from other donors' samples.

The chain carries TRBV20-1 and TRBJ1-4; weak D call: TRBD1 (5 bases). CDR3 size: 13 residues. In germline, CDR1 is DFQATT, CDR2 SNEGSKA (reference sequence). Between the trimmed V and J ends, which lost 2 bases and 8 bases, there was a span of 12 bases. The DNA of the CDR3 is TGCAGTGCTAGAAGAGGGGCGGGAGAAAAACTGTTTTTT. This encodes CSARRGAGEKLFF.

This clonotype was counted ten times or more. CDR3 region: CASTSDRLGAEQYF. As DNA, the CDR3 is TGTGCCAGCACCTCGGACCGTCTTGGGGCCGAGCAGTACTTC. The J gene is TRBJ2-7, the V gene TRBV25-1, with D perhaps matching TRBD1 (5 bases). This CDR3 is built from 14 residues. The germline gives CDR1 MGHDK, CDR2 SYGVNS. Between the trimmed V and J ends, which lost 7 bases and 6 bases, there was a span of 19 bases.

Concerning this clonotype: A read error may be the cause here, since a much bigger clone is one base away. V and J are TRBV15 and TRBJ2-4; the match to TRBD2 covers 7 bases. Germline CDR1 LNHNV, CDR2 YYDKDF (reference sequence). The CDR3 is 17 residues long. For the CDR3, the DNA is TGTGCCGCCAGCGGATCCTCTAGCGGAGTAGCCAAAAACATTCAGTACTTC. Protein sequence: CAASGSSSGVAKNIQYF.

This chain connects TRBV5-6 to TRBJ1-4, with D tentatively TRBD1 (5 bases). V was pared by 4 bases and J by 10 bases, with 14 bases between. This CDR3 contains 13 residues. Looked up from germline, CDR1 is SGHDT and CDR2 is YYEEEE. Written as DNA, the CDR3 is TGTGCCAGCAGCCCGGGGTGGACACGAAAACTGTTTTTT. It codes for CASSPGWTRKLFF.

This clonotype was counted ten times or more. The CDR3 DNA reads as TGCAGTGCTAGACACGCAACTAATGAAAAACTGTTTTTT. Its protein product is CSARHATNEKLFF. The rearrangement links TRBV20-1 to TRBJ1-4, with unresolved D. Germline V gene data show CDR1 as DFQATT and CDR2 as SNEGSKA (reference sequence). V gave up 2 bases and J gave up 0 bases, with 4 bases separating them. The length of the CDR3 is 13 residues.

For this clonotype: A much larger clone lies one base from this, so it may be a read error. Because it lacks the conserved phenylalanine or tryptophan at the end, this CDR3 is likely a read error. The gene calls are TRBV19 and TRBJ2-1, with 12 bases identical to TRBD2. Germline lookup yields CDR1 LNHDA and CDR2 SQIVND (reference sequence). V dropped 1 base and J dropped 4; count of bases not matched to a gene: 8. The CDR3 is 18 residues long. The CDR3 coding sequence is TGTGCCAGTAGTATAGTTACGACTAGCGGGAGTGGGTACAATGAGCAGTTCTCC. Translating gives CASSIVTTSGSGYNEQFS.

CDR3 sequence (DNA): TGTGCCAGCAGTTACGAACGGCGGGGCACTGAAGCTTTCTTT. It codes for CASSYERRGTEAFF. This chain links TRBV6-5 with TRBJ1-1, with D hard to call. CDR3 length: 14 residues. Per the germline V gene, CDR1 is MNHEY and CDR2 is SVGAGI. V lost 2 bases and J lost 4, with 11 bases in between.

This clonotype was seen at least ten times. The CDR3 protein is CASSGGDRDHNEQFF. CDR3 DNA sequence: TGTGCCAGCAGCGGGGGGGACAGGGACCACAATGAGCAGTTCTTC. The chain carries TRBV9 and TRBJ2-1; TRBD1 matches at 9 bases. CDR1 is SGDLS, CDR2 YYNGEE, per germline. With 3 bases clipped from V and 5 bases from J, the junction kept 6 bases outside the gene matches. The CDR3 sequence is 15 residues long.

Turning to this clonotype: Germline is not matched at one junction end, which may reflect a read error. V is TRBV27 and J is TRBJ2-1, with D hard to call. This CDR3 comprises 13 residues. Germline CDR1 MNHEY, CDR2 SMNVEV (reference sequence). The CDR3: CASGLLPITWQFF. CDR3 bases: TGTGCCAGCGGTTTACTTCCGATTACATGGCAGTTCTTC.

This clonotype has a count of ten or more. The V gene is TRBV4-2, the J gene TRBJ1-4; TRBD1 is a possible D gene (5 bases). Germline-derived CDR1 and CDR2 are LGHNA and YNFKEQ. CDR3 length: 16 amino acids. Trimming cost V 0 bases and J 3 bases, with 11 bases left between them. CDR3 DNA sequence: TGTGCCAGCAGCCAAGAGGGGAGGGGAGCTAATGAAAAACTGTTTTTT. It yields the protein CASSQEGRGANEKLFF.

CDR3 in amino acids: CASSVEESAATSGSSYNEQFF. The CDR3 region has the DNA TGTGCCAGCAGCGTAGAGGAATCGGCGGCTACTAGCGGGAGTTCCTACAATGAGCAGTTCTTC. The chain couples TRBV9 to TRBJ2-1, with 11 nucleotides matching TRBD2. J gave up 1 base and V 0 bases, and 15 bases lay outside the gene matches. The CDR3 covers 21 residues. The germline gives CDR1 SGDLS, CDR2 YYNGEE.

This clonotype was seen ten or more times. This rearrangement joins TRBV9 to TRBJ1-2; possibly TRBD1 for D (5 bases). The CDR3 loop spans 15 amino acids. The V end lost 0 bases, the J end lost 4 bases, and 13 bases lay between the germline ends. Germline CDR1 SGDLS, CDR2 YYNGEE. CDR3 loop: CASSVARGTVYGYTF. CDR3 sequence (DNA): TGTGCCAGCAGCGTAGCTCGGGGCACGGTCTATGGCTACACCTTC.

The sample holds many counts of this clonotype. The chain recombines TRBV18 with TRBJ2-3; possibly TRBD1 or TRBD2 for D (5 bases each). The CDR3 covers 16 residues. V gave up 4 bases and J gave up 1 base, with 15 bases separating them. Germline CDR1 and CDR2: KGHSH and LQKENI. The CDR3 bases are TGTGCCAGCTCACGCCGGGACGAAACGGGCACAGATACGCAGTATTTT. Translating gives CASSRRDETGTDTQYF.

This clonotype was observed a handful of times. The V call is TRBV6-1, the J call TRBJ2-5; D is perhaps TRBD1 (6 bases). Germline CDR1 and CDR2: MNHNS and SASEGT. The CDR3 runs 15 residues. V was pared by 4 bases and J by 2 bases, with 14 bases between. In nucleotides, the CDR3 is TGTGCCAGCAGTGGAGGGGACAAGATACAAGAGACCCAGTACTTC. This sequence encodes CASSGGDKIQETQYF.

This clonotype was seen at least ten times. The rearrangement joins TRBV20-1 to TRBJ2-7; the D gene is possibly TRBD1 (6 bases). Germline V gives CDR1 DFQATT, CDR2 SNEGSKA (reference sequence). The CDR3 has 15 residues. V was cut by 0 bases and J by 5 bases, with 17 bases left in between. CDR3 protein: CSARDQSGALNEQYF. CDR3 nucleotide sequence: TGCAGTGCTAGAGATCAATCAGGGGCTTTGAACGAGCAGTACTTC.

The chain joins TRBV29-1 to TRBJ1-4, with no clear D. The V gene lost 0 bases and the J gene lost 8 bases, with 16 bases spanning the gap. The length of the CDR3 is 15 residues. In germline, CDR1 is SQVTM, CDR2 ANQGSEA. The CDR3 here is CSVEERLAGWEKLFF. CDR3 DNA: TGCAGCGTTGAAGAGCGGCTAGCGGGATGGGAAAAACTGTTTTTT.

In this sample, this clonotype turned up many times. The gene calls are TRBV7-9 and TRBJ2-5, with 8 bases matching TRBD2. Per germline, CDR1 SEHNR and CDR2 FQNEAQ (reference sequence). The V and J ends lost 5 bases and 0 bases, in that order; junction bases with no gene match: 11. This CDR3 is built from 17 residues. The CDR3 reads CASSPQPGGTNQETQYF. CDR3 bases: TGTGCCAGCAGCCCACAACCGGGAGGGACTAACCAAGAGACCCAGTACTTC.

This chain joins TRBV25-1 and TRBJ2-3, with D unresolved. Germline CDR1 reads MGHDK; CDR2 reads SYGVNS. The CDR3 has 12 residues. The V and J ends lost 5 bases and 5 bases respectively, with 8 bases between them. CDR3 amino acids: CASSYWGDTQYF. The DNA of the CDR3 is TGTGCCAGCAGTTATTGGGGAGATACGCAGTATTTT.

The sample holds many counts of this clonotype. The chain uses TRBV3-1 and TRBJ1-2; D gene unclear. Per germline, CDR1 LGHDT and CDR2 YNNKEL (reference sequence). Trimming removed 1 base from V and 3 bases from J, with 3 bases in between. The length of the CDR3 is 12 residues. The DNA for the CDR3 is TGTGCCAGCAGCCAAGCAGACTATGGCTACACCTTC. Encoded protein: CASSQADYGYTF.

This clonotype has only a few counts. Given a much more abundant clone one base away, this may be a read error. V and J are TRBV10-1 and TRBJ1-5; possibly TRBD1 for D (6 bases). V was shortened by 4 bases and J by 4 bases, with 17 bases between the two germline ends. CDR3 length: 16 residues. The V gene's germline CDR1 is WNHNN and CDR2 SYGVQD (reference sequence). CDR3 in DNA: TGCGCCAGCAGTGCAGCACAGGGCAGCCCGAATCAGCCCCAGCATTTT. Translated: CASSAAQGSPNQPQHF.

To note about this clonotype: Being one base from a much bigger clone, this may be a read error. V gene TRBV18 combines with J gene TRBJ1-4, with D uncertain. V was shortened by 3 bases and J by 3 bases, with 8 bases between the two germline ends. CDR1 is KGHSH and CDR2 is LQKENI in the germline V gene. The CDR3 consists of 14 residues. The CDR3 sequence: CASSPTGPNEKLFF. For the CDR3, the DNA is TGTGCCAGCTCACCCACTGGTCCTAATGAAAAACTGTTTTTT.

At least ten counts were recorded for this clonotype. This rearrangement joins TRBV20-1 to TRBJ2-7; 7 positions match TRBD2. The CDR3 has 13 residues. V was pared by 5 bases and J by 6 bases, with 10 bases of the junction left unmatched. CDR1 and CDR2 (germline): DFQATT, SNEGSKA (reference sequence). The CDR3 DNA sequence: TGCAGTGCTTTAGGACTAGGTCTATCCGAGCAGTACTTC. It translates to CSALGLGLSEQYF.

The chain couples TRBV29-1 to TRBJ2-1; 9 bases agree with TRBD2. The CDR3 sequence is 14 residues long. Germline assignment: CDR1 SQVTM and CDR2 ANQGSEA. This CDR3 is CSAGSGRFYNEQFF. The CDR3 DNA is TGCAGTGCTGGGAGCGGGAGGTTCTACAATGAGCAGTTCTTC.

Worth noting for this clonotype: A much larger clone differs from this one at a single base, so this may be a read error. CDR3 coding DNA: TGTGCCAGCAGCTTTCATTTTAGTGGGACTAGAATTTACGAGCAGTACTTC. Translated, it gives CASSFHFSGTRIYEQYF. J is TRBJ2-7 and V is TRBV5-5; 8 nucleotides agree with TRBD2. From germline, CDR1 is SGHKS and CDR2 YYEKEE (reference sequence). CDR3 size: 17 residues. V was clipped by 2 bases and J by 4 bases; unmatched bases: 14.

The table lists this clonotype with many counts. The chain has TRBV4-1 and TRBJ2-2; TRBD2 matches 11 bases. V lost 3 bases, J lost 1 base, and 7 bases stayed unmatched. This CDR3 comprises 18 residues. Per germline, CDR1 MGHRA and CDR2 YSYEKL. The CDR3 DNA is TGCGCCAGCAGCCATTTAGCGGGAGGGCCCGAGAACACCGGGGAGCTGTTTTTT. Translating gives CASSHLAGGPENTGELFF.

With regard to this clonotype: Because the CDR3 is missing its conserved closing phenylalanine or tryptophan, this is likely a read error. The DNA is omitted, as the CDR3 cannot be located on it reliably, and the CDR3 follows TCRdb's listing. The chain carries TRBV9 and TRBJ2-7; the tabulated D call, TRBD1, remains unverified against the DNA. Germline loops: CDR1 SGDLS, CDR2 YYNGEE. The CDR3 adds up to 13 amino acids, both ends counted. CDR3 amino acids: CASSVELGDEQCS.

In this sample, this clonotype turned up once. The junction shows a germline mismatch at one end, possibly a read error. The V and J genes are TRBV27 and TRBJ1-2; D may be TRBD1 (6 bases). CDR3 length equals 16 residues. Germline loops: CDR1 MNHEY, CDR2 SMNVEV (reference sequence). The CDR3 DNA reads TGTGCCTGCAGTGGACAGTTTTCCAGTCAAGAGGACGGCTACACCTTC. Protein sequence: CACSGQFSSQEDGYTF.

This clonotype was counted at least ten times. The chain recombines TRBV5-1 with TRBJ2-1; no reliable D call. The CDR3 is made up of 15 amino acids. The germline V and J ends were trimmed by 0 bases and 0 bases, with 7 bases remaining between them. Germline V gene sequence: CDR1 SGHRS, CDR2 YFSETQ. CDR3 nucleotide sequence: TGCGCCAGCAGCTTGGAGGCAGGCTCCTACAATGAGCAGTTCTTC. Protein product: CASSLEAGSYNEQFF.

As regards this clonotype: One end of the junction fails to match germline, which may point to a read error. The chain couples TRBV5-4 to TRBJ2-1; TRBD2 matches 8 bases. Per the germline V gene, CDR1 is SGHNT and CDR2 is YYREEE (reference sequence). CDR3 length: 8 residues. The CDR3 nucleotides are TGTGCCAGCAGCCGGGGGGGGTTC. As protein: CASSRGGF.

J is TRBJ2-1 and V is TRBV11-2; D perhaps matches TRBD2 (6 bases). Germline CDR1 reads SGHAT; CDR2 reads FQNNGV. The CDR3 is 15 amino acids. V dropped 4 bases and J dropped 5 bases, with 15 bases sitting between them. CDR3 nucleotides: TGTGCCAGCAGCTCCTCGAACGGGGGTGACAATGAGCAGTTCTTC. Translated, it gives CASSSSNGGDNEQFF.